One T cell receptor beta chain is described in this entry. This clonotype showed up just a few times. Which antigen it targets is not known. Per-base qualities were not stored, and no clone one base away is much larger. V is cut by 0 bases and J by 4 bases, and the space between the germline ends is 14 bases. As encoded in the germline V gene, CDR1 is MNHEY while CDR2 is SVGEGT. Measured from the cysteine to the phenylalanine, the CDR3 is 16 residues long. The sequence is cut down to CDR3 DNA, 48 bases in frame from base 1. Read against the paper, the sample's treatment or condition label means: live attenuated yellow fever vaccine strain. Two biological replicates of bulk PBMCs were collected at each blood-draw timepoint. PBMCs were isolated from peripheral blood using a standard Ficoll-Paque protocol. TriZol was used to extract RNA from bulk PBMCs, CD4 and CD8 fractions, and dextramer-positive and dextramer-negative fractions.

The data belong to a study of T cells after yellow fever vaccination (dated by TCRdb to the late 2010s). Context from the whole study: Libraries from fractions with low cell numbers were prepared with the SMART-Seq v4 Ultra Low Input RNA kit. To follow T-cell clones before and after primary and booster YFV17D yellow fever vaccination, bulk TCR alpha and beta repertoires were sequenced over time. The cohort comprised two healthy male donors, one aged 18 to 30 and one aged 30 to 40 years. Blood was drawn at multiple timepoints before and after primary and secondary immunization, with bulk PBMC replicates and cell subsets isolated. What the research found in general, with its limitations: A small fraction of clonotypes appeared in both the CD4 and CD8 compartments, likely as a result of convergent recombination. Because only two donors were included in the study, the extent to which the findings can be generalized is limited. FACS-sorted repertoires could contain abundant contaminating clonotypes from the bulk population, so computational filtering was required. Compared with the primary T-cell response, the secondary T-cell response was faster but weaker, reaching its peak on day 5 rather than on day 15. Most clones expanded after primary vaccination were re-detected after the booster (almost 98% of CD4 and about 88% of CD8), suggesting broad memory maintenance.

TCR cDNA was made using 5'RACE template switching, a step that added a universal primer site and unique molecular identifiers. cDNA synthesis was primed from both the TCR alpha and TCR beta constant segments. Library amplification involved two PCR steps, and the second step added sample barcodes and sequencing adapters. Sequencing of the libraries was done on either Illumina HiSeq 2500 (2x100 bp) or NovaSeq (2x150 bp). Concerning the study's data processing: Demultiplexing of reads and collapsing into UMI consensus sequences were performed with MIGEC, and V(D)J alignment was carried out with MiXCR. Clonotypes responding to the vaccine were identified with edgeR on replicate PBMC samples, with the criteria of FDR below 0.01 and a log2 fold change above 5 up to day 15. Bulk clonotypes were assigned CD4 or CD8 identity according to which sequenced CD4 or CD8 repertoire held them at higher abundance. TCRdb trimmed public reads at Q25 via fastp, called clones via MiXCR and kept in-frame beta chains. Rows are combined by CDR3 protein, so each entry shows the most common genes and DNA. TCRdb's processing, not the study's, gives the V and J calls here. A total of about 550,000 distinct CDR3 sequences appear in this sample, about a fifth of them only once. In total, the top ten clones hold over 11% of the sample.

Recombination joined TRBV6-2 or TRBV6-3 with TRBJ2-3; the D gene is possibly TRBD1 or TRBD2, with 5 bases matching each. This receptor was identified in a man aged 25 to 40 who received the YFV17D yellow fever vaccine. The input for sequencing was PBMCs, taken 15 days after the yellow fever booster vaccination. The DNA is TGTGCCAGCAGTTACTCGTTCACCCGAGGGGCAGATACGCAGTATTTT. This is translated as CASSYSFTRGADTQYF.